This TCR beta chain emerged from a study of cytomegalovirus exposure and HLA in healthy donors. Study results and caveats: In a later analysis, V- and J-gene trimming of beta chains associated with a DCLRE1C missense variant, replicated independently.

Amplification used 60 Vbeta primers and 13 Jbeta primers. The method was immunoSEQ multiplex PCR; TCRdb's version includes in-frame clones alone and lacks a portion of them. Of about 180,000 clones detected, 65% to 85% appear once; the ten largest clones hold roughly 1.2%. Donors sampled were nominally healthy, though unrecorded immune exposures were likely. Concerning this clone: Its matching antigen is unknown.

The clonotype originates from a boy aged 2 to 10 in good health and CMV-seronegative. The sequencing input was PBMCs.

CDR3 sequence: CASSPPLAGGGTQYF. CDR3 coding DNA: TGTGCCAGCTCACCCCCACTAGCGGGAGGAGGGACCCAGTACTTC. The chain uses TRBV18 and TRBJ2-5; 12 nucleotides line up with TRBD2. In germline, CDR1 is KGHSH, CDR2 LQKENI. The CDR3 covers 15 residues. V was pared by 3 bases and J by 7 bases, with 6 bases of the junction left unmatched.